This TCR beta chain was observed in a study of Ad26.COV2.S vaccination and SARS-CoV-2 variants (dated by TCRdb to the early 2020s). General notes on the study: Donors in the vaccine arm were drawn from COV1001, a multicentre, randomized, double-blind, placebo-controlled phase I-IIa trial testing Ad26.COV2.S in healthy adults. Dosing of Ad26.COV2.S was intramuscular, at either 5x10^10 or 1x10^11 viral particles, delivered as one shot or as two shots spaced 56 days apart. TCRbeta repertoire sequencing was used to assess the specificity and breadth of SARS-CoV-2-reactive T cell receptors after Ad26.COV2.S vaccination. The TCR-sequenced set comprised roughly 30 samples: approximately 20 Ad26.COV2.S vaccine recipients, 5 placebo recipients and 8 SARS-CoV-2 convalescent individuals. Trial participants were randomized into five groups of five, in which low-dose or high-dose Ad26.COV2.S was given once or twice, or placebo was given on both occasions. Blinding of investigators to trial group allocation was maintained during experiments and outcome assessment.

Regarding this clone: This receptor's antigen is unknown. It has no much larger one-base neighbor in the sample; base qualities were not kept.

Broader findings and caveats from the paper: The study lacked the statistical power to compare responses across vaccine doses or regimens. Spike-specific TCR breadth was higher in Ad26.COV2.S recipients than in placebo recipients (P = 0.0014). Substantial breadth of spike-specific CD8+ and CD4+ T cell responses was reported after vaccination. Comparable non-spike TCR breadth was observed between vaccine and placebo recipients, consistent with only spike being contained in the vaccine. The authors noted that total T cell responses may have been underestimated by the TCR breadth and depth analyses.

The immunoSEQ Assay was the method used to sequence TCRbeta CDR3 regions. After extraction, genomic DNA underwent amplification by bias-controlled multiplex PCR, followed by high-throughput sequencing. From the authors' description of their analysis: To quantify the absolute abundance of every unique TCRbeta CDR3 region, sequences were collapsed and filtered. Usable DNA was measured by amplifying reference genes present in all nucleated cells, and TCRbeta template counts were normalized to that usable DNA to estimate T cell fraction. Repertoire TCRs were annotated as SARS-CoV-2-specific by exact matching of V gene, CDR3 amino acid sequence and J gene to a known reactive TCR set. MIRA supplied the reference SARS-CoV-2 TCR set, which was filtered for enrichment in COVID-19-positive ImmuneCODE repertoires so that public or cross-reactive TCRs were removed. Drawing on the MIRA antigens, annotated TCRs were analysed further at the level of specific ORF or position within ORF. Breadth was defined as the number of annotated unique rearrangements divided by the total number of unique productive rearrangements, and depth was defined as the summed frequency of the annotated unique rearrangements. Two-sided Wilcoxon rank-sum tests were used to compare TCR breadth between groups. Not all clones reach the TCRdb copy of this immuneACCESS table, which keeps in-frame sequences only. Checked studies attribute under half of the gap to unresolved V genes and leave the rest unexplained. The V and J calls and clone size come from that table; D and trimming were worked out from the DNA. A total of some 520,000 clones appear in this sample, approximately 88% of them only once. The top ten clones comprise 10% to 15% of the sample.

The treatment or condition label corresponds to: around 19 received Ad26.COV2.S at low or high dose, single or two shots; five or six received placebo; per-sample allocation not given. Repertoires of vaccine and placebo recipients were sequenced from samples taken on day 63 after the first injection. Between 29 July and 7 August 2020, Cohort 1b enrolled approximately 26 adults aged 18-55 years at one site in Boston, USA. Ad26.COV2.S was a replication-incompetent adenovirus type 26 vector that expressed a prefusion-stabilized SARS-CoV-2 spike protein derived from the original Wuhan strain. For CDR1 and CDR2, the germline V gene lists SGHTA and FQGNSA. V is clipped by 5 bases and J by 5 bases, and the sequence between their germline boundaries is 18 bases long. There are 15 amino acids in the CDR3, from cysteine to phenylalanine inclusive. The read is trimmed to its CDR3 DNA, 45 bases read in frame from base 1.

The chain employs TRBV7-2 and TRBJ2-5, with a tentative D gene TRBD2 over 6 matching bases. The sequence came from a person between 18 and 65 years old who received the Ad26.COV2.S COVID-19 vaccine or a placebo. Sequencing was performed on peripheral blood, taken in a trial of Ad26.COV2.S vaccine versus placebo. The nucleotide sequence is given as TGTGCCAGCAGCCCAATCGGAGGGTTTGGGGAGACCCAGTACTTC. Protein translation: CASSPIGGFGETQYF.